These T cell receptor beta chains were read from a single sample in a study of blood T cell repertoires in COVID-19. Produced via immunoSEQ multiplex PCR; TCRdb's table is partial and in-frame only. The table lists some 82,000 clones, around 92% of them singletons. Sequenced material: peripheral blood. The receptors here all came from a woman aged 50 to 65 in a cohort sampled during active COVID-19. CDR3s include the opening cysteine and the closing phenylalanine or tryptophan. Each record gives: clone size, D gene, V gene, J gene, CDR3 protein, CDR3 DNA. The D gene is left open where the match is weak. Part of the rows lack a size; the others show once, few, many or a class for expanded clones.

clone size: NA; D gene: NA; V gene: TRBV7-8; J gene: TRBJ1-5; CDR3 protein: CASSLDPGNSNQPQHF; CDR3 DNA: TGTGCCAGCAGCTTAGACCCGGGGAATAGCAATCAGCCCCAGCATTTT
clone size: NA; D gene: NA; V gene: TRBV11-3; J gene: TRBJ2-7; CDR3 protein: CASSLLYSGYEQYF; CDR3 DNA: TGTGCCAGCAGCTTATTATACAGCGGGTACGAGCAGTACTTC
clone size: NA; D gene: TRBD1; V gene: TRBV28; J gene: TRBJ2-1; CDR3 protein: CASSSLGQGAREQFF; CDR3 DNA: TGTGCCAGCAGCTCCCTCGGACAGGGGGCTCGTGAGCAGTTCTTC
clone size: NA; D gene: TRBD1; V gene: TRBV11-3; J gene: TRBJ2-1; CDR3 protein: CASRTLGDRYNEQFF; CDR3 DNA: TGTGCCAGCAGGACCCTCGGGGACAGATACAATGAGCAGTTCTTC
clone size: NA; D gene: TRBD1; V gene: TRBV29-1; J gene: TRBJ1-4; CDR3 protein: CSVTTGTSNEKLFF; CDR3 DNA: TGCAGCGTCACGACAGGGACCTCTAATGAAAAACTGTTTTTT
clone size: NA; D gene: TRBD2; V gene: TRBV11-3; J gene: TRBJ2-5; CDR3 protein: CASSLGLAGPAQETQYF; CDR3 DNA: TGTGCCAGCAGCTTAGGACTAGCGGGACCTGCTCAAGAGACCCAGTACTTC
clone size: NA; D gene: TRBD1; V gene: TRBV6-5; J gene: TRBJ1-1; CDR3 protein: CASNSGHRGATEAFF; CDR3 DNA: TGTGCCAGCAACTCAGGTCACAGGGGGGCCACTGAAGCTTTCTTT
clone size: NA; D gene: NA; V gene: TRBV18; J gene: TRBJ2-1; CDR3 protein: CASSPPGVGAGYEQFF; CDR3 DNA: TGTGCCAGCTCACCCCCGGGTGTGGGGGCTGGTTATGAGCAGTTCTTC
clone size: NA; D gene: TRBD2; V gene: TRBV11-3; J gene: TRBJ2-7; CDR3 protein: CASSFASGGSYEQYF; CDR3 DNA: TGTGCCAGCAGCTTCGCTAGCGGGGGATCCTACGAGCAGTACTTC
clone size: NA; D gene: NA; V gene: TRBV2; J gene: TRBJ2-1; CDR3 protein: CASSEARLRGHPQFF; CDR3 DNA: TGTGCCAGCAGTGAAGCGCGTCTCAGGGGACACCCTCAGTTCTTC
clone size: NA; D gene: NA; V gene: TRBV19; J gene: TRBJ2-3; CDR3 protein: CASKDRSTDTQYF; CDR3 DNA: TGTGCCAGTAAAGACAGGTCCACAGATACGCAGTATTTT
clone size: NA; D gene: NA; V gene: TRBV9; J gene: TRBJ1-6; CDR3 protein: CASSVAQANSPLHF; CDR3 DNA: TGTGCCAGCAGCGTAGCACAGGCCAATTCACCCCTCCACTTT
clone size: NA; D gene: NA; V gene: TRBV29-1; J gene: TRBJ1-1; CDR3 protein: CSVDQGSTEAFF; CDR3 DNA: TGCAGCGTTGACCAGGGATCGACTGAAGCTTTCTTT
clone size: NA; D gene: TRBD1; V gene: TRBV6-5; J gene: TRBJ1-1; CDR3 protein: CASSKTGTGRAEAFF; CDR3 DNA: TGTGCCAGCAGCAAAACCGGGACAGGAAGAGCCGAAGCTTTCTTT
clone size: NA; D gene: TRBD2; V gene: TRBV9; J gene: TRBJ2-7; CDR3 protein: CASSPSGRPQYEQYF; CDR3 DNA: TGTGCCAGCAGCCCGAGCGGGAGGCCCCAGTACGAGCAGTACTTC
clone size: NA; D gene: NA; V gene: TRBV29-1; J gene: TRBJ1-2; CDR3 protein: CSVEGALGQVYTF; CDR3 DNA: TGCAGCGTTGAAGGCGCCTTGGGCCAAGTCTACACCTTC
clone size: NA; D gene: NA; V gene: TRBV19; J gene: TRBJ1-4; CDR3 protein: CASSKTSGVANEKLFF; CDR3 DNA: TGTGCCAGTAGTAAAACCTCAGGGGTCGCTAATGAAAAACTGTTTTTT
clone size: NA; D gene: NA; V gene: TRBV3-1/TRBV3-2; J gene: TRBJ1-1; CDR3 protein: CASREDGGLNTEAFF; CDR3 DNA: TGTGCCAGCCGCGAGGATGGCGGGTTAAACACTGAAGCTTTCTTT
clone size: few; D gene: NA; V gene: TRBV28; J gene: TRBJ2-3; CDR3 protein: CASRYGMVVAGDTQYF; CDR3 DNA: TGTGCCAGCAGGTACGGAATGGTTGTGGCAGGAGATACGCAGTATTTT
clone size: NA; D gene: NA; V gene: TRBV13; J gene: TRBJ2-1; CDR3 protein: CASSSGTFRSNEQFF; CDR3 DNA: TGTGCCAGCAGCTCCGGGACTTTCAGGTCCAATGAGCAGTTCTTC
clone size: NA; D gene: NA; V gene: TRBV11-3; J gene: TRBJ1-1; CDR3 protein: CASSLGAGNTEAFF; CDR3 DNA: TGTGCCAGCAGCCTTGGGGCAGGAAACACTGAAGCTTTCTTT
clone size: once; D gene: TRBD2; V gene: TRBV30; J gene: TRBJ2-3; CDR3 protein: CAWSVGGGGKDTQYF; CDR3 DNA: TGTGCCTGGAGTGTGGGCGGGGGGGGCAAGGATACGCAGTATTTT
clone size: NA; D gene: NA; V gene: TRBV3-1/TRBV3-2; J gene: TRBJ1-1; CDR3 protein: CASSQHQGGTEAFF; CDR3 DNA: TGTGCCAGCAGCCAACATCAGGGAGGGACTGAAGCTTTCTTT
clone size: NA; D gene: TRBD1; V gene: TRBV5-1; J gene: TRBJ2-7; CDR3 protein: CASRQGAGSEQYF; CDR3 DNA: TGCGCCAGCAGACAGGGGGCGGGTTCCGAGCAGTACTTC
clone size: NA; D gene: NA; V gene: TRBV7-9; J gene: TRBJ1-1; CDR3 protein: CASTRSGGYTEAFF; CDR3 DNA: TGTGCCAGCACCAGAAGCGGGGGATACACTGAAGCTTTCTTT
clone size: NA; D gene: TRBD1; V gene: TRBV5-4; J gene: TRBJ2-5; CDR3 protein: CASSNGQASQETQYF; CDR3 DNA: TGTGCCAGCAGCAATGGACAGGCGTCGCAAGAGACCCAGTACTTC
clone size: NA; D gene: NA; V gene: TRBV19; J gene: TRBJ1-2; CDR3 protein: CASHSRPGLNYGYTF; CDR3 DNA: TGTGCCAGCCACTCCCGACCAGGACTTAACTATGGCTACACCTTC
clone size: NA; D gene: NA; V gene: TRBV6-1; J gene: TRBJ1-3; CDR3 protein: CASSDTEGISGNTIYF; CDR3 DNA: TGTGCCAGCAGTGACACGGAGGGGATCTCTGGAAACACCATATATTTT
clone size: NA; D gene: TRBD2; V gene: TRBV29-1; J gene: TRBJ2-1; CDR3 protein: CSVVILTSGSGYEQFF; CDR3 DNA: TGCAGCGTTGTGATCCTGACTAGCGGGAGTGGGTATGAGCAGTTCTTC
clone size: few; D gene: NA; V gene: TRBV3-1/TRBV3-2; J gene: TRBJ1-4; CDR3 protein: CASSLDSSTNEKLFF; CDR3 DNA: TGTGCCAGCAGCCTGGACAGTTCAACTAATGAAAAACTGTTTTTT
clone size: NA; D gene: NA; V gene: TRBV7-9; J gene: TRBJ1-1; CDR3 protein: CASRPPRDINTEAFF; CDR3 DNA: TGTGCCAGCAGACCTCCCCGGGACATAAACACTGAAGCTTTCTTT
clone size: NA; D gene: NA; V gene: TRBV5-4; J gene: TRBJ2-7; CDR3 protein: CASSLTGYEQYF; CDR3 DNA: TGTGCCAGCAGCTTGACAGGGTACGAGCAGTACTTC
clone size: NA; D gene: TRBD1; V gene: TRBV7-9; J gene: TRBJ2-6; CDR3 protein: CASSRTGAGANVLTF; CDR3 DNA: TGTGCCAGCAGCAGGACAGGGGCAGGGGCCAACGTCCTGACTTTC
clone size: NA; D gene: TRBD1; V gene: TRBV11-2; J gene: TRBJ1-2; CDR3 protein: CASSTQGASGYTF; CDR3 DNA: TGTGCCAGCAGCACCCAGGGGGCGTCTGGCTACACCTTC
clone size: NA; D gene: TRBD1; V gene: TRBV6-5; J gene: TRBJ1-5; CDR3 protein: CASSWGDSYQPQHF; CDR3 DNA: TGTGCCAGCAGCTGGGGGGACAGCTATCAGCCCCAGCATTTT
clone size: NA; D gene: TRBD1; V gene: TRBV11-3; J gene: TRBJ1-1; CDR3 protein: CASSLRPGGYTEAFF; CDR3 DNA: TGTGCCAGCAGCTTACGGCCAGGGGGGTACACTGAAGCTTTCTTT
clone size: NA; D gene: NA; V gene: TRBV2; J gene: TRBJ2-3; CDR3 protein: CASSRTLSTDTQYF; CDR3 DNA: TGTGCCAGCAGTAGGACACTTAGCACAGATACGCAGTATTTT
clone size: NA; D gene: NA; V gene: TRBV12-5; J gene: TRBJ1-5; CDR3 protein: CASGLLSNQPQHF; CDR3 DNA: TGTGCTAGTGGTTTGTTAAGCAATCAGCCCCAGCATTTT
clone size: NA; D gene: TRBD1; V gene: TRBV2; J gene: TRBJ2-2; CDR3 protein: CASRDRRNTGELFF; CDR3 DNA: TGTGCCAGCCGGGACAGGCGGAACACCGGGGAGCTGTTTTTT
clone size: NA; D gene: TRBD1; V gene: TRBV4-1; J gene: TRBJ1-4; CDR3 protein: CASSQDRGLDPPGTGGGKLFF; CDR3 DNA: TGCGCCAGCAGCCAAGATCGTGGTTTAGATCCTCCCGGGACAGGGGGTGGAAAACTGTTTTTT
clone size: NA; D gene: NA; V gene: TRBV11-3; J gene: TRBJ2-1; CDR3 protein: CASSLDGSGDEQFF; CDR3 DNA: TGTGCCAGCAGCTTAGACGGGAGTGGAGATGAGCAGTTCTTC
clone size: NA; D gene: NA; V gene: TRBV2; J gene: TRBJ1-5; CDR3 protein: CASREGQPNQPQHF; CDR3 DNA: TGTGCCAGCAGGGAAGGACAGCCGAATCAGCCCCAGCATTTT